This TCR beta chain was identified in a study of cytomegalovirus exposure and HLA in healthy donors. Study background: A previous analysis identified 100 million to 120 million unique TCR beta sequences derived from 180 million or so T cells.

Germline trimming cut 3 bases from V and 8 bases from J; bases unmatched to any gene: 17. Germline loops: CDR1 SGHRS, CDR2 YFSETQ. The CDR3 length is 19 residues. The PCR employed 60 Vbeta primers together with 13 Jbeta primers. The table came from immunoSEQ multiplex PCR; TCRdb's copy has only in-frame clones and leaves some out. Of about 140,000 clones listed, 60% to 85% are singletons. This clone was seen a few times. The antigen is unknown. Points from the study as a whole: About 87% or about 30% of the time was how often most TCR beta V segments were productive, according to an earlier analysis.

The sample consisted of PBMCs. The TCR sequence derives from a man between 18 and 35 years old in good health and CMV-seronegative. The genes are TRBV5-1 and TRBJ2-3; TRBD2 aligns across 14 bases. CDR3 bases: TGCGCCAGCAGCTCGACTAGCGGGGGGGGGCAATTTAGAGCAGCTACGCAGTATTTT. This gives the protein CASSSTSGGGQFRAATQYF.